This T cell receptor beta chain was sequenced in a study of cytomegalovirus exposure and HLA in healthy donors. Overall study results and limits: The tendency of first-cohort TCR clusters to co-occur in the 90 to 150 validation repertoires was the finding of a later analysis. For most TCR sequences rarity was the rule, although some public TCRs occurred in many donors. The study flagged some 180 TCR beta chains as cytomegalovirus-associated. Cytomegalovirus status was reportedly diagnosed by the classifier with high specificity and sensitivity.

Here immunoSEQ multiplex PCR was the method, and the copy in TCRdb shows in-frame clones only, minus some. The sample records about 160,000 clones, roughly nine tenths being singletons. The CDR3 consists of 15 residues. V dropped 5 bases and J dropped 4; count of bases not matched to a gene: 9. The germline V gene encodes CDR1 MDHEN and CDR2 SYDVKM. A note on this clone: Its matching antigen is unknown.

This sequence originates from a woman under 40 in good health and CMV-seronegative. The rearrangement joins TRBV28 to TRBJ2-5; 8 bases map to TRBD1. Source material: PBMCs. The CDR3 coding sequence is TGTGCCAGCAGTCCGAGGACAGGGACGGGAGAGACCCAGTACTTC. This translates into CASSPRTGTGETQYF. Supplemented by reference TRBV28 and TRBJ2-5, the full variable domain reads DVKVTQSSRYLVKRTGEKVFLECVQDMDHENMFWYRQDPGLGLRLIYFSYDVKMKEKGDIPEGYSVSREKKERFSLILESASTNQTSMYLCASSPRTGTGETQYFGPGTRLLVL.